The 15 T cell receptor beta chains in this list originate from one sample, sequenced in a study of T cells in Graves' hyperthyroidism and ophthalmopathy. Researchers amplified the TCR beta CDR3 regions from RNA transcripts. Initially, a first-round RT-PCR of the TCR CDR3 employed the HTBI primer set. TCRdb re-called the multiplex PCR reads through MiXCR, storing one row per CDR3 protein. The sample records under 350,000 distinct CDR3 sequences, over 20% being singletons. The sequencing sample was made of blood. Receptors originate from a woman in her fifties or sixties with Graves' hyperthyroidism.

The chain carries TRBV5-1 and TRBJ1-4; D perhaps matches TRBD1 (5 bases). Germline loops: CDR1 SGHRS, CDR2 YFSETQ. V lost 4 bases to trimming and J lost 7 bases, with 23 bases between them. This CDR3 is 17 amino acids long. The CDR3 region has the DNA TGCGCCAGCAGCCGGGACTCTAATCTTATGTCAGGTGAAAAACTGTTTTTT. Translation gives CASSRDSNLMSGEKLFF.

V usage is TRBV4-1 and J usage is TRBJ1-6; 9 bases agree with TRBD1. This CDR3 has 15 amino acids. J gave up 7 bases and V 3 bases, and 4 bases lay outside the gene matches. From germline, CDR1 is MGHRA and CDR2 YSYEKL. DNA of the CDR3: TGCGCCAGCAGCCAGGCCGGGACAGGGAATTCACCCCTCCACTTT. Amino acid sequence: CASSQAGTGNSPLHF.

This clonotype was recorded many times. The chain links TRBV12-3 or TRBV12-4 to TRBJ1-5, with a possible D match to TRBD1 (5 bases). The germline V and J ends were trimmed by 3 bases and 2 bases, with 14 bases remaining between them. The CDR3 runs 16 residues. The CDR3 DNA is TGTGCCAGCAGTTTGGGGTATGGGGGGGGCAATCAGCCCCAGCATTTT. This codes for CASSLGYGGGNQPQHF.

V is TRBV20-1 and J is TRBJ2-3; D is unresolved. The germline gives CDR1 DFQATT, CDR2 SNEGSKA (reference sequence). Trimming removed 3 bases at V and 2 bases at J, with 6 bases between. The CDR3 contains 12 residues. As DNA, the CDR3 is TGCAGTGCTAGTTCGGACACAGATACGCAGTATTTT. Protein: CSASSDTDTQYF.

This clonotype was counted a few times. The V and J genes are TRBV2 and TRBJ1-1; TRBD1 is a possible D gene (6 bases). Trimming stripped 4 bases from V and 1 base from J, with 7 bases between. The germline CDR1 and CDR2 sequences are SNHLY and FYNNEI. There are 13 residues in the CDR3. The DNA for the CDR3 is TGTGCCAGCAGTGGGGACAAGAACACTGAAGCTTTCTTT. Its protein product is CASSGDKNTEAFF.

This clonotype was seen at least ten times. This sequence joins TRBV12-3 or TRBV12-4 and TRBJ2-5; unclear D gene. V was trimmed by 6 bases and J by 3 bases, leaving 23 bases between them. The CDR3 sequence is 17 residues long. CDR3 sequence (DNA): TGTGCCAGCAGCCTAGAAGGTGGGGTGAGTGGGGAAGAGACCCAGTACTTC. This sequence encodes CASSLEGGVSGEETQYF.

This chain joins TRBV7-9 and TRBJ2-7; D might be TRBD1 (5 bases). The ends were cut back, 5 bases at V and 7 bases at J, with 9 bases in the middle. This CDR3 contains 11 residues. Germline V gene lookup returns CDR1 SEHNR and CDR2 FQNEAQ (reference sequence). The CDR3 loop reads CASSRQMEQYF. The CDR3 DNA follows: TGTGCCAGCAGCCGACAGATGGAGCAGTACTTC.

This clonotype showed up many times. The rearrangement links TRBV6-1 to TRBJ1-2; 7 bases align to TRBD1. Germline V CDR1 and CDR2: MNHNS, SASEGT. The CDR3 totals 13 residues. The ends lost 5 bases at V and 12 bases at J; junction bases unmatched: 12. This CDR3 reads CASSSLETGRNTF. The CDR3 DNA reads as TGTGCCAGCAGTTCCTTAGAGACAGGGCGGAACACCTTC.

The V and J genes are TRBV15 and TRBJ2-7; the match to TRBD1 covers 10 bases. The CDR3 spans 15 residues. In germline, CDR1 is LNHNV, CDR2 YYDKDF (reference sequence). With V trimmed by 2 bases and J by 3 bases, 4 bases remained unmatched. In DNA form, the CDR3 reads TGTGCCACCAGCAGAACCGGGACAGGGGACTACGAGCAGTACTTC. Its translation is CATSRTGTGDYEQYF.

This clonotype was picked up many times. The genes are TRBV3-1 and TRBJ1-5, with TRBD1 matching 9 bases. Trimming cost V 5 bases and J 7 bases; bases outside gene matches: 9. The CDR3 is made up of 15 amino acids. Germline V lookup: CDR1 LGHDT, CDR2 YNNKEL (reference sequence). CDR3 region: CASSYGGTGNQPQHF. The DNA of the CDR3 is TGTGCCAGCAGCTATGGGGGGACAGGGAACCAGCCCCAGCATTTT.

This clonotype came up a few times. The rearrangement links TRBV7-9 to TRBJ1-4; 7 bases agree with TRBD1. The CDR3 has 14 residues. V shed 5 bases, J shed 6 bases, and the junction held 6 bases outside the gene matches. Per the germline V gene, CDR1 is SEHNR and CDR2 is FQNEAQ (reference sequence). The CDR3 spells CASSPDRADEKLFF. CDR3 nucleotides: TGTGCCAGCAGCCCCGACAGGGCGGATGAAAAACTGTTTTTT.

This clonotype was observed at least ten times. The J gene is TRBJ1-1, the V gene TRBV29-1; 7 positions match TRBD1. Germline assignment: CDR1 SQVTM and CDR2 ANQGSEA. Trimming at V came to 6 bases and at J to 1 base, leaving 14 bases not matched to a gene. This CDR3 is built from 16 residues. CDR3 amino acids: CSVKWVEGARNTEAFF. The CDR3 nucleotides are TGCAGCGTCAAATGGGTGGAGGGGGCGAGGAACACTGAAGCTTTCTTT. The full variable domain, rest sourced from reference TRBV29-1 and TRBJ1-1, is SAVISQKPSRDICQRGTSLTIQCQVDSQVTMMFWYRQQPGQSLTLIATANQGSEATYESGFVIDKFPISRPNLTFSTLTVSNMSPEDSSIYLCSVKWVEGARNTEAFFGQGTRLTVV.

This clonotype occurred many times. The genes are TRBV2 and TRBJ1-1, with D perhaps matching TRBD1 (5 bases). V lost 4 bases and J 3 bases, leaving 9 bases between the germline ends. The CDR3 has 13 residues. CDR1 and CDR2 (germline): SNHLY, FYNNEI. The CDR3 is CASSVQGYTEAFF. The CDR3 region has the DNA TGTGCCAGCAGTGTCCAGGGATACACTGAAGCTTTCTTT.

This clonotype has at least ten counts. The chain couples TRBV5-1 to TRBJ2-7; possible D gene TRBD1, 6 bases. The CDR3 length is 13 residues. V lost 5 bases and J 3 bases, leaving 12 bases between the germline ends. Germline assignment: CDR1 SGHRS and CDR2 YFSETQ. This CDR3 is CASREGGNYEQYF. In nucleotides, the CDR3 is TGCGCCAGCAGGGAAGGGGGTAACTACGAGCAGTACTTC.

CDR3 sequence reads: CASRKNSNQPQHF. CDR3 DNA sequence: TGTGCCAGCAGGAAAAATAGCAATCAGCCCCAGCATTTT. The chain recombines TRBV27 with TRBJ1-5; D gene ambiguous. This CDR3 has 13 residues. V lost 6 bases, J lost 0 bases, and 6 bases lay in between. CDR1 and CDR2 from the germline V gene are MNHEY and SMNVEV (reference sequence).